The source of this TCR beta chain is a study of CXCR3-negative and CXCR3-positive naive CD8 T cells. Naive cells were sorted as CD45RO-, CCR7+, CD27+ and CD95-. To note about this clonotype: Its antigen is still unknown.

The CDR3 is 15 residues long. The germline CDR1 and CDR2 sequences are PRHDT and FYEKMQ (reference sequence). The TRB libraries of cDNA were built by UMI-labeled 5' RACE. TCRdb re-analyzed the 5' RACE reads; it lists each CDR3 protein once, without DNA. Its clone listing holds more than 80,000 distinct CDR3 sequences. Broader study findings: Comparison of naive subsets found surface CD5 to be comparable, and TCR strength was inferred on the basis of TRB CDR3 properties. Naive cells that were CXCR3-positive had more hydrophobic TRB CDR3s (compared with CXCR3-negative naive cells).

V is TRBV13 and J is TRBJ2-7; TCRdb names TRBD1, which stays unverified in the absence of DNA. Source material: naive CXCR3+ CD8+ T cells from blood. Subset reported: CD45RO-CCR7+CD27+CD95- naive CD8+ T cells expressing CXCR3 (TNR3+). The receptor's source is a human donor in good health. Some clones in this sample may be carry-over from other donors' samples. Here the CDR3 reads CASSYWTGGYHEQYF.